What follows describes a single T cell receptor (beta chain). The sample comes from a study of blood T cell repertoires in COVID-19. The overall study: COVID-19 samples collected from the United States, Italy and Spain covered acute and convalescent phases. T cells, B-cell-depleted T cells, or PBMCs provided the cDNA or gDNA that served as material.

How the authors handled the data: Using reference gene primer amplification, nucleated cell counts were estimated. Data came from immunoSEQ multiplex PCR; TCRdb stores just in-frame clones and leaves some out. V, J and clone size were drawn from that table, and D and trimming were deduced from the DNA. This table holds 260,000 or so clones, 80% to 90% found once. The clonotype comes from an elderly man with acute or convalescent COVID-19. The specimen sequenced was peripheral blood.

The CDR3, as DNA: TGTGCCAGCAGGCTGGGGGGAAGCTCCTACAATGAGCAGTTCTTC. It codes for CASRLGGSSYNEQFF. The chain employs TRBV7-2 and TRBJ2-1; D perhaps matches TRBD2 (6 bases). V was cut by 6 bases and J by 0 bases, with 12 bases left in between. This CDR3 contains 15 residues. In germline, CDR1 is SGHTA, CDR2 FQGNSA.